A selection of T cell receptor beta chains follows, all from one sample in a study of blood T cell repertoires in COVID-19. This table comes from immunoSEQ multiplex PCR, and its TCRdb copy is limited to in-frame clones, with some not included. The table records under 150,000 clones, 75% to 85% of them present only once. The sequenced sample was peripheral blood. Receptors were obtained from an elderly man with acute or convalescent COVID-19. The CDR3 runs from the conserved cysteine through the conserved F or W. A D gene is named only where the DNA matches it firmly. Clone size appears in some rows only: once, few, many, or a class for an expanded clone.

d_call | j_call | clone_size | v_call | cdr3_nt | cdr3_aa
- | TRBJ2-7 | - | TRBV5-1 | TGCGCCAGCAGGAAGTCGGGGGGCTGGGCCTACGAGCAGTACTTC | CASRKSGGWAYEQYF
- | TRBJ2-7 | - | TRBV25-1 | TGTGCCAGCAGTGAAGGAATGTCTGCGGAGTACTTC | CASSEGMSAEYF
- | TRBJ2-3 | few | TRBV2 | TGTGCCAGCAGTGTGGGCGGCGGGGGCCCCAGCACAGATACGCAGTATTTT | CASSVGGGGPSTDTQYF
TRBD1 | TRBJ1-2 | - | TRBV10-1 | TGCGCCAGCTCCAAGGAGGGGGCCTATGGCTACACCTTC | CASSKEGAYGYTF
- | TRBJ1-3 | few | TRBV7-9 | TGTGCCAGCAGCTTAGGGGGGGTCTTCTCTGGAAACACCATATATTTT | CASSLGGVFSGNTIYF
TRBD2 | TRBJ2-2 | - | TRBV5-4 | TGTGCCAGCAGCCGCAGGACTAGCGGGGTGAACACCGGGGAGCTGTTTTTT | CASSRRTSGVNTGELFF
- | TRBJ2-2 | medium-sized | TRBV4-1 | TGCGCCAGCAGCCAAGTGCCCGGGGCCGGGGAGCTGTTTTTT | CASSQVPGAGELFF
TRBD1 | TRBJ1-1 | few | TRBV19 | TGTGCCAGTAGCAGATTCGGAGGGGGCCTGAGCGCTGAAGCTTTCTTT | CASSRFGGGLSAEAFF
- | TRBJ1-4 | - | TRBV19 | TGTGCCAGTAGTATCGCAGGGATTGGCGAAAAACTGTTTTTT | CASSIAGIGEKLFF
TRBD1 | TRBJ2-5 | - | TRBV2 | TGTGCCAGCAGCCGACAGGGCGACGAGACCCAGTACTTC | CASSRQGDETQYF
- | TRBJ1-6 | - | TRBV21-1 | TGTGCCAGCAGCAAATCCCCCAGGCCAGTCAATAATTCACCCCTCCACTTT | CASSKSPRPVNNSPLHF
- | TRBJ1-4 | - | TRBV12-3/TRBV12-4 | TGTGCCAGCAGTTTAATGTTCGGGGAACTGTTTTTT | CASSLMFGELFF
- | TRBJ1-5 | few | TRBV6-1 | TGTGCCAGCAGTGAACGGGAACAGCCCCAGCATTTT | CASSEREQPQHF
- | TRBJ1-2 | - | TRBV5-4 | TGTGCCAGCAGCCGATTACAGGTCTTGAACTATGGCTACACCTTC | CASSRLQVLNYGYTF
TRBD1 | TRBJ1-3 | - | TRBV14 | TGTGCCAGCAGCCCCAGGGGGAAACATGGAATCTCTGGAAACACCATATATTTT | CASSPRGKHGISGNTIYF
- | TRBJ2-3 | many | TRBV6-5 | TGTGCCAGCAGGACCCAGGGCACAGATACGCAGTATTTT | CASRTQGTDTQYF
- | TRBJ1-4 | - | TRBV7-9 | TGTGCCAGCAGCTTCTCTAATGAAAAACTGTTTTTT | CASSFSNEKLFF
TRBD2 | TRBJ2-7 | - | TRBV2 | TGTGCCAGCAGTAAAGGGCCGGGGGGTACCTACGAGCAGTACTTC | CASSKGPGGTYEQYF
TRBD1 | TRBJ2-7 | - | TRBV30 | TGTGCCTGGAGTCAGACAGGGGGAATTTTTTACGAGCAGTACTTC | CAWSQTGGIFYEQYF
- | TRBJ1-2 | - | TRBV19 | TGTGCCAGTAGACAGGAAGGGATGAGTGCTGGCTACACCTTC | CASRQEGMSAGYTF
TRBD1 | TRBJ1-4 | few | TRBV7-2 | TGTGCCAGCAGCGCGCAGGGACAGGGGACTGAAAAACTGTTTTTT | CASSAQGQGTEKLFF
TRBD2 | TRBJ2-7 | - | TRBV5-1 | TGCGCCAGCAGCTTGGCCAGCGGGGGACGGGCCTACGAGCAGTACTTC | CASSLASGGRAYEQYF
TRBD1 | TRBJ2-7 | few | TRBV7-8 | TGTGCCAGCATCTCTCCCGGACAGGGGATCTACGAGCAGTACTTC | CASISPGQGIYEQYF